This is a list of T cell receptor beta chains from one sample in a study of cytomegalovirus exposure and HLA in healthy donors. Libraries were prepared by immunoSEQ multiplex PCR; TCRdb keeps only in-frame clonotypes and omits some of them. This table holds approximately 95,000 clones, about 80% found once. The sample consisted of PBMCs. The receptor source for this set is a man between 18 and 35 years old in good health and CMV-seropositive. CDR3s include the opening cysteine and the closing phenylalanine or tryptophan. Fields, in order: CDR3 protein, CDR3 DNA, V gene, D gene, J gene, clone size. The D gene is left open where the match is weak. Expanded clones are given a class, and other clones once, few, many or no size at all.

CASSSGTHLNTEAFF,TGTGCCAGCAGTTCCGGGACACACCTGAACACTGAAGCTTTCTTT,TRBV28,-,TRBJ1-1,few
CASSGLAGGQETQYF,TGCGCCAGCAGCGGACTAGCGGGGGGCCAAGAGACCCAGTACTTC,TRBV5-1,TRBD2,TRBJ2-5,-
CASSEGTGGQPQHF,TGTGCCAGCAGTGAAGGGACAGGCGGTCAGCCCCAGCATTTT,TRBV6-1,TRBD1,TRBJ1-5,-
CASSFGQGYQETQYF,-,TRBV13,-,TRBJ2-5,large
CASSFEGGPQHF,TGTGCCAGCAGTTTTGAGGGTGGACCCCAGCATTTT,TRBV28,-,TRBJ1-5,-
CASSPRLAGRSTDTQYF,TGTGCCAGCAGTCCACGACTAGCGGGTAGGAGCACAGATACGCAGTATTTT,TRBV4-2,TRBD2,TRBJ2-3,-
CASSLVSGGLYAF,TGTGCCAGCAGCTTAGTTAGCGGGGGGCTATACGCCTTC,TRBV11-2,TRBD2,TRBJ2-7,-
CASSERGLSNQPQHF,TGTGCCAGCAGTGAGCGGGGTTTAAGCAATCAGCCCCAGCATTTT,TRBV2,-,TRBJ1-5,-
CASSSGGIGTDTQYF,TGTGCCAGCAGCTCAGGGGGGATCGGCACAGATACGCAGTATTTT,TRBV5-6,-,TRBJ2-3,-
CASSPPVRGGPSEQFF,TGTGCCAGCTCACCACCGGTTCGGGGGGGCCCTAGTGAGCAGTTCTTC,TRBV18,TRBD2,TRBJ2-1,-
CASSFVGQGIYEQYF,TGTGCCAGCAGTTTCGTGGGACAGGGGATCTACGAGCAGTACTTC,TRBV27,TRBD1,TRBJ2-7,-
CATRGGQTNTGELFF,TGTGCCACCAGAGGAGGACAGACGAACACCGGGGAGCTGTTTTTT,TRBV15,-,TRBJ2-2,-
CASSLAAAGDTQYF,TGTGCCAGCAGCTTGGCAGCAGCGGGAGATACGCAGTATTTT,TRBV5-4,-,TRBJ2-3,-
CASSYDGTTNYEQYF,TGTGCCAGCAGCTACGACGGGACAACCAACTACGAGCAGTACTTC,TRBV5-4,-,TRBJ2-7,-
CASSYGGLSYNEQFF,TGTGCCAGCAGTTACGGCGGTCTCTCCTACAATGAGCAGTTCTTC,TRBV6-5,-,TRBJ2-1,-
CAKEGRPNTEAFF,TGTGCCAAGGAGGGACGGCCAAACACTGAAGCTTTCTTT,TRBV2,-,TRBJ1-1,-
CASSQATDSEKLFF,TGCGCCAGCAGCCAAGCGACGGACAGTGAAAAACTGTTTTTT,TRBV4-1,-,TRBJ1-4,few
CASSDRQGSGGYTF,TGTGCCAGCAGTGATAGACAGGGTTCGGGTGGCTACACCTTC,TRBV2,TRBD1,TRBJ1-2,-
CASSELDRATEAFF,TGTGCCAGCAGTGAACTCGACAGGGCCACTGAAGCTTTCTTT,TRBV6-1,TRBD1,TRBJ1-1,-
CASGGATEAFF,TGTGCCAGCGGAGGGGCCACTGAAGCTTTCTTT,TRBV9,-,TRBJ1-1,-
CASSLRGGSYEQYF,TGTGCCAGCAGCTTACGGGGGGGCAGTTACGAGCAGTACTTC,TRBV21-1,-,TRBJ2-7,-
CASSYGAGESEAFF,TGTGCCAGCAGTTACGGGGCAGGGGAGTCTGAAGCTTTCTTT,TRBV6-5,-,TRBJ1-1,-
CAWSGRTGGRAFF,TGTGCCTGGAGTGGGCGGACAGGGGGTCGTGCTTTCTTT,TRBV30,TRBD1,TRBJ1-1,-
CSSGQGARSEAFF,TGCAGCTCAGGACAGGGCGCGAGGTCTGAAGCTTTCTTT,TRBV29-1,TRBD1,TRBJ1-1,-
CAISDPGQSSGANVLTF,TGTGCCATCAGTGACCCCGGACAGTCCTCTGGGGCCAACGTCCTGACTTTC,TRBV10-3,-,TRBJ2-6,-
CASSLKGLADFNEQFF,TGTGCCAGCAGTTTAAAGGGACTAGCCGATTTCAATGAGCAGTTCTTC,TRBV27,TRBD2,TRBJ2-1,-
CASSIYTGTDTQYF,TGTGCCAGTAGTATCTACACAGGGACAGATACGCAGTATTTT,TRBV19,-,TRBJ2-3,few
CASSRIGNAEAFF,TGTGCCAGCTCCCGAATCGGGAACGCTGAAGCTTTCTTT,TRBV6-6,-,TRBJ1-1,-
CASSRKSGQVVETQYF,TGTGCCAGCAGCCGGAAAAGCGGACAGGTCGTAGAGACCCAGTACTTC,TRBV5-4,TRBD1,TRBJ2-5,-
CASSEGGTGNTQYF,TGTGCCAGCAGTGAAGGGGGGACTGGGAATACGCAGTATTTT,TRBV2,-,TRBJ2-3,-
CASSLAGREKLFF,TGTGCCAGCAGCTTGGCAGGGCGTGAAAAACTGTTTTTT,TRBV7-9,-,TRBJ1-4,-
CASRKRFFTTNEKLFF,TGCGCCAGCAGGAAAAGATTCTTCACTACTAATGAAAAACTGTTTTTT,TRBV4-1,-,TRBJ1-4,-
CASSSRGTGVDYEQYF,TGTGCCAGCAGCTCGAGAGGGACAGGGGTTGACTACGAGCAGTACTTC,TRBV13,TRBD1,TRBJ2-7,-
CASSLGGGAYNEQFF,TGTGCCAGCAGCTTAGGCGGGGGGGCCTACAATGAGCAGTTCTTC,TRBV11-3,TRBD2,TRBJ2-1,-
CASSPTGGSGNTIYF,TGTGCCAGCAGTCCTACAGGGGGATCTGGAAACACCATATATTTT,TRBV27,TRBD1,TRBJ1-3,-
CASRPQRTGNYEQYF,TGTGCCAGCAGACCCCAGCGGACAGGGAACTACGAGCAGTACTTC,TRBV6-6,TRBD1,TRBJ2-7,-
CASSFPGQGSGNTIYF,TGTGCCAGCAGCTTCCCGGGACAGGGGTCTGGAAACACCATATATTTT,TRBV5-4,TRBD1,TRBJ1-3,-